Below, 12 T cell receptor beta chains from the same sample are listed, as sequenced in a study of CD8+CD57+ T cells in acquired aplastic anemia. The TCR beta profiling, which covered VDJ combination and CDR3 sequence, was carried out using genomic DNA as the template. TCRdb itself ran the reads through MiXCR, one entry per CDR3 protein. The data contain 55,000 to 80,000 distinct CDR3 sequences, 54% of them seen just once; the ten biggest clones take up approximately 8.3%. The sequenced material came from sorted CD4+, CD8+, or CD8+CD57+ T cells (not recorded which) from PBMCs. These receptors came from a human donor in good health, serving as a control.

This rearrangement joins TRBV2 to TRBJ2-5; 7 nucleotides line up with TRBD1. Germline V gives CDR1 SNHLY, CDR2 FYNNEI. CDR3 length equals 15 residues. V was pared by 6 bases and J by 2 bases, with 9 bases of the junction left unmatched. DNA of the CDR3: TGTGCCAGCAGGGCGGACCAGGGGGAACAAGAGACCCAGTACTTC. It is translated as CASRADQGEQETQYF.

CDR3 loop: CSAPTSGGGYEQYF. Written as DNA, the CDR3 is TGCAGTGCTCCGACTAGCGGGGGTGGGTACGAGCAGTACTTC. J is TRBJ2-7 and V is TRBV20-1; 12 positions agree with TRBD2. In germline, CDR1 is DFQATT, CDR2 SNEGSKA (reference sequence). The ends lost 5 bases at V and 4 bases at J; junction bases unmatched: 6. CDR3 length equals 14 residues.

The chain links TRBV19 to TRBJ2-7, with 14 nucleotides matching TRBD2. Looked up from germline, CDR1 is LNHDA and CDR2 is SQIVND (reference sequence). The J segment lost 0 bases and the V segment lost 4 bases, leaving 2 bases of the junction unmatched. The CDR3 is 16 residues long. The CDR3 protein is CASSRLAGGGSYEQYF. In DNA form, the CDR3 reads TGTGCCAGTAGTAGACTAGCGGGAGGGGGCTCCTACGAGCAGTACTTC.

The rearrangement joins TRBV4-3 to TRBJ1-6, with 9 bases aligning to TRBD1. The trim removed 2 bases at V and 7 bases at J, leaving 9 bases unmatched. The germline CDR1 and CDR2 sequences are LGHNA and YSLEER. The CDR3 contains 17 residues. The CDR3 sequence: CASSQPGQGGRNSPLHF. The CDR3 coding sequence is TGCGCCAGCAGCCAACCGGGACAGGGCGGTAGAAATTCACCCCTCCACTTT.

This chain joins TRBV24-1 and TRBJ1-5; 11 positions match TRBD1. V dropped 3 bases and J dropped 8; count of bases not matched to a gene: 2. The germline gives CDR1 KGHDR, CDR2 SFDVKD. The CDR3 spans 14 residues. The CDR3 loop is CATSDGTGGEPQHF. Written as DNA, the CDR3 is TGTGCCACCAGTGATGGGACAGGGGGTGAGCCCCAGCATTTT.

This clonotype was picked up a small number of times. V and J are TRBV2 and TRBJ1-1; D is uncertain. Germline-derived CDR1 and CDR2 are SNHLY and FYNNEI. There are 13 residues in the CDR3. The V gene lost 2 bases and the J gene lost 8 bases, with 12 bases spanning the gap. The DNA of the CDR3 is TGTGCCAGCAGTGAATGGTGGAGCCGGGAAGCTTTCTTT. Protein: CASSEWWSREAFF.

This clonotype was seen more than once but under ten times. This chain uses TRBV10-3 with TRBJ2-7, with 8 bases matching TRBD1. Germline trimming cut 6 bases from V and 0 bases from J; bases unmatched to any gene: 4. The CDR3 totals 14 residues. Germline assignment: CDR1 ENHRY and CDR2 SYGVKD. The CDR3 sequence is CAIRSGQGSYEQYF. For the CDR3, the DNA is TGTGCCATCAGATCCGGACAGGGCTCCTACGAGCAGTACTTC.

The V call is TRBV24-1, the J call TRBJ1-2; D is ambiguous. Trimming cost V 12 bases and J 5 bases, with 15 bases left between them. The CDR3 spans 12 residues. CDR1 KGHDR and CDR2 SFDVKD come from the germline V gene. In nucleotides, the CDR3 is TGTGCCTCCCCGCCCCGTGATTATGGCTACACCTTC. Its protein is CASPPRDYGYTF.

This chain uses TRBV2 with TRBJ2-2; D not resolved. The V gene's germline CDR1 is SNHLY and CDR2 FYNNEI. Between the trimmed V and J ends, which lost 6 bases and 5 bases, there was a span of 7 bases. This CDR3 contains 12 residues. This chain's CDR3 is CASSYHTGELFF. In DNA, the CDR3 is TGTGCCAGCAGCTACCATACCGGGGAGCTGTTTTTT.

The V call is TRBV6-1, the J call TRBJ1-5; D uncertain. The J call is in doubt because the DNA end fits TRBJ2-3 better. The CDR3 runs 13 residues. Germline-derived CDR1 and CDR2 are MNHNS and SASEGT. The CDR3 protein is CASSRLENQPQYF. The CDR3 coding sequence is TGTGCCAGCAGCCGACTGGAGAATCAGCCCCAGTATTTT.

This clonotype has a count of ten or more. V gene TRBV6-4 combines with J gene TRBJ1-1, with D possibly being TRBD1 (5 bases). Per the germline V gene, CDR1 is MRHNA and CDR2 is SNTAGT. This CDR3 is 13 amino acids long. V dropped 7 bases and J dropped 3 bases, with 12 bases sitting between them. In nucleotides, the CDR3 is TGTGCCAGCAAATCAACAGGATACACTGAAGCTTTCTTT. Translation gives CASKSTGYTEAFF.

As to this clonotype: An end of the junction does not agree with germline; a read error may underlie this. The chain combines TRBV7-2 with TRBJ1-2; 8 bases match TRBD1. Germline-derived CDR1 and CDR2 are SGHTA and FQGNSA. CDR3 size: 14 residues. The CDR3 region is CVSSQGGQGYGYTF. The CDR3 bases are TGTGTCAGCAGCCAAGGCGGACAGGGCTATGGCTACACCTTC.